What follows describes a single T cell receptor beta chain. The target of this receptor is not known. No quality values exist for individual bases; no much larger clone is one base distant. This sample is drawn from a study of T cells after yellow fever vaccination (dated by TCRdb to the late 2010s). In terms of the full investigation: Libraries from fractions with low cell numbers were prepared with the SMART-Seq v4 Ultra Low Input RNA kit. To track T-cell clones before and after primary and booster YFV17D yellow fever vaccination, bulk TCR alpha and beta repertoires were sequenced longitudinally. Two healthy male donors made up the cohort, one aged 18 to 30 years and the other aged 30 to 39 years. Blood was collected at multiple timepoints before and after primary and secondary immunization, and bulk PBMC replicates and cell subsets were isolated. Overall study outcomes, separate from this receptor: Most clones expanded after primary vaccination were re-detected after the booster (about 96% of CD4 and roughly 87% of CD8), suggesting broad memory maintenance. A small fraction of clonotypes showed up in both the CD4 and CD8 compartments, probably as a result of convergent recombination. Because only two donors were included in the study, the extent to which the findings can be generalized is limited. The secondary T-cell response was weaker than the primary response but faster, peaking on day 5 instead of day 15. FACS-sorted repertoires could contain abundant contaminating clonotypes from the bulk population, so computational filtering was required.

The sample's treatment or condition, from its label and the paper: live attenuated yellow fever vaccine strain. Two biological replicates of bulk PBMCs were collected at each blood-draw timepoint. A standard Ficoll-Paque protocol was used to isolate PBMCs from peripheral blood. TriZol was used to extract RNA from bulk PBMCs, CD4 and CD8 fractions, and dextramer-positive and dextramer-negative fractions. TCR cDNA was synthesized by 5'RACE template switching, which introduced a universal primer site and unique molecular identifiers. Priming for cDNA synthesis came from both the TCR alpha and TCR beta constant segments. Two PCR steps were used to amplify libraries, with sample barcodes and sequencing adapters being added in the second step. Libraries were sequenced on Illumina HiSeq 2500 (2x100 bp) or NovaSeq (2x150 bp). The study's processing was this. Reads were demultiplexed and collapsed into UMI consensus sequences with MIGEC, and V(D)J alignment was performed with MiXCR. Vaccine-responding clonotypes were defined with edgeR using replicate PBMC samples, requiring FDR below 0.01 and a log2 fold change above 5 up to day 15. Bulk clonotypes were assigned CD4 or CD8 identity according to which sequenced CD4 or CD8 repertoire held them at higher abundance. TCRdb reran the public reads through fastp at Q25 and MiXCR, keeping productive beta chains. Under each unique CDR3 protein, matching rows form one entry showing the most common genes and DNA. These V and J calls derive from TCRdb rather than the authors' analysis. The sample table holds about 400,000 distinct CDR3 sequences, of which under 14% were seen once. The top ten hold more than 15% of the sample.

This receptor was identified in a man between 18 and 35 years old who received the YFV17D yellow fever vaccine. The source material was PBMCs, sampled on the day of the first yellow fever vaccination.

Here is the DNA: TGTGCCAGCTCGCCTTCCTACTACAATGAGCAGTACTTC. It translates as CASSPSYYNEQYF. The chain employs TRBV6-2 or TRBV6-3 and TRBJ2-7; no D segment can be confidently identified. CDR1 and CDR2 (MNHEY, SVGEGT) derive from the germline V gene. The junction carries 18 bases between V and J, which are trimmed by 8 bases and 7 bases respectively. The cysteine opens and the phenylalanine closes a CDR3 of 13 amino acids. The entry retains the CDR3 DNA only, 39 bases that are in frame from base 1.